This TCR beta chain derives from a study of Graves' ophthalmopathy and Graves' hyperthyroidism. Study as a whole: Cases classed as stable hyperthyroidism had no ophthalmopathy within 18 months of follow-up. Overall study findings and caveats: Discriminating ophthalmopathy from stable hyperthyroidism, a 13-signature model attained a sensitivity of about 90% and a specificity of around 77%. Most thyroid clonotypes with frequency above 0.001 were detected in blood too.

Amplification from RNA transcripts yielded the TCR beta CDR3 regions. Second-round multiplex PCR followed a first-round RT-PCR using HTBI primers. TCRdb ran MiXCR on the multiplex PCR reads and lists one entry per CDR3 protein. The sample contains about 590,000 distinct CDR3 sequences, 35% to 40% of which appear only once. Germline V gives CDR1 DFQATT, CDR2 SNEGSKA (reference sequence). CDR3 length equals 10 residues. The V end was cut by 6 bases, the J end by 5 bases, with 6 bases between. Worth noting for this clonotype: What it binds is unknown.

Among the exclusions were patients with other autoimmune diseases, uncontrolled infections, pregnancy or lactation. Sequencing used peripheral blood or thyroid tissue (not recorded which). The chain carries TRBV20-1 and TRBJ2-3; D unclear. The sequence was obtained from an adult man with Graves' hyperthyroidism. CDR3 nucleotide sequence: TGCAGTGCGGCCCTAGATACGCAGTATTTT. Protein product: CSAALDTQYF.